These 31 T cell receptor beta chains originate from one sample sequenced in a study of T-cell reconstitution after alpha-beta-depleted transplantation in children. Molecular barcoding with unique molecular identifiers was used for the TCRbeta library. From the PCR reads, TCRdb called clonotypes with MiXCR, one entry per CDR3 protein. The sample has almost 600,000 distinct CDR3 sequences; 25% to 30% are singletons. The material sequenced was PBMCs, taken before TCRalphabeta/CD19-depleted stem cell transplant. These receptors originate from a boy less than two years old with Wiskott-Aldrich syndrome, due to receive a stem cell transplant.

This clonotype came up a few times. The genes are TRBV24-1 and TRBJ2-4; perhaps TRBD2 as D (5 bases). V lost 5 bases and J 0 bases, leaving 16 bases between the germline ends. CDR3 size: 17 residues. The germline CDR1 and CDR2 sequences are KGHDR and SFDVKD. As DNA, the CDR3 is TGTGCCACCAGTGCCGAGGGAAGCTTTCTAGCCAAAAACATTCAGTACTTC. Protein product: CATSAEGSFLAKNIQYF.

V gene TRBV19 combines with J gene TRBJ1-3; the match to TRBD1 covers 7 bases. This CDR3 spans 13 amino acids. CDR1 and CDR2 from the germline V gene are LNHDA and SQIVND (reference sequence). The junction had 8 bases not matched to a gene; V was cut back by 11 bases and J by 4 bases. The CDR3 sequence: CAPRQGTGNTIYF. The CDR3 DNA sequence: TGTGCCCCCCGACAGGGAACCGGAAACACCATATATTTT.

This clonotype has more than one count but fewer than ten. This chain links TRBV20-1 with TRBJ2-1; TRBD2 is a possible D gene (5 bases). The V gene's germline CDR1 is DFQATT and CDR2 SNEGSKA (reference sequence). V shed 0 bases and J shed 2 bases, with 11 bases lying between them. The CDR3 length is 15 residues. The chain's CDR3 is CSARDLSAAYNEQFF. As DNA, the CDR3 is TGCAGTGCTAGAGATCTCTCAGCGGCCTACAATGAGCAGTTCTTC.

This clonotype has more than one count but fewer than ten. The chain is built from TRBV19 and TRBJ2-2; D might be TRBD2 (6 bases). The CDR3 is made up of 13 amino acids. Germline CDR1 LNHDA, CDR2 SQIVND (reference sequence). Trimming took off 8 bases at V and 6 bases at J, with 13 bases between the two ends. CDR3 in DNA: TGTGCCAGTGCGGGACTCACAGCCGGGGAGCTGTTTTTT. This encodes CASAGLTAGELFF.

The chain couples TRBV27 to TRBJ2-3; the D gene could be TRBD1 or TRBD2 (5 bases each). Germline assignment: CDR1 MNHEY and CDR2 SMNVEV (reference sequence). Between the trimmed V and J ends, which lost 4 bases and 1 base, there was a span of 12 bases. The CDR3 has 15 amino acids. CDR3 loop: CASSYGTYGTDTQYF. Written as DNA, the CDR3 is TGTGCCAGCAGTTACGGGACCTACGGCACAGATACGCAGTATTTT.

In its sample, this clonotype was seen a few times. The chain employs TRBV12-3 or TRBV12-4 and TRBJ1-1; 8 bases are a match to TRBD1. The V gene end was trimmed by 8 bases and the J gene end by 2 bases; junction bases not matched to a gene: 10. The CDR3 consists of 15 residues. DNA of the CDR3: TGTGCCAGCGGGCATTTGGACAGGGTCAACACTGAAGCTTTCTTT. Encoded protein: CASGHLDRVNTEAFF.

The V call is TRBV10-2, the J call TRBJ2-7, with D possibly matching TRBD2 (5 bases). This CDR3 spans 14 amino acids. Deletions cut 4 bases from V and 0 bases from J, with 10 bases between. The germline CDR1 and CDR2 sequences are WSHSY and SAAADI. Here the CDR3 DNA reads TGCGCCAGCAGTGCCCGGGGAAACTCCTACGAGCAGTACTTC. Protein sequence: CASSARGNSYEQYF.

The chain couples TRBV29-1 to TRBJ1-2; TRBD1 aligns across 7 bases. CDR3 length equals 12 residues. Unmatched junction bases numbered 4, after V lost 5 bases and J lost 4 bases. Germline V lookup: CDR1 SQVTM, CDR2 ANQGSEA. The CDR3 sequence: CSVTTGSYGYTF. CDR3 DNA sequence: TGCAGCGTTACGACAGGGAGCTATGGCTACACCTTC.

The rearrangement uses TRBV20-1 and TRBJ1-2; no reliable D call. CDR1 is DFQATT and CDR2 is SNEGSKA in the germline V gene (reference sequence). The CDR3 totals 13 residues. V was clipped by 6 bases and J by 0 bases, with 11 bases between them. The CDR3 DNA reads TGCAGTGCCCTGGACGCAACTAACTATGGCTACACCTTC. This gives the protein CSALDATNYGYTF.

The chain recombines TRBV5-1 with TRBJ2-7, with 9 bases that match TRBD1. This CDR3 has 14 residues. The V gene end was trimmed by 4 bases and the J gene end by 7 bases; junction bases not matched to a gene: 9. Germline V CDR1 and CDR2: SGHRS, YFSETQ. This chain's CDR3 is CASSPRGQGWEQYF. The CDR3 DNA reads TGCGCCAGCAGCCCCCGGGGACAGGGATGGGAGCAGTACTTC. The entire variable domain, with the rest obtained from reference TRBV5-1 and TRBJ2-7, is as follows: KAGVTQTPRYLIKTRGQQVTLSCSPISGHRSVSWYQQTPGQGLQFLFEYFSETQRNKGNFPGRFSGRQFSNSRSEMNVSTLELGDSALYLCASSPRGQGWEQYFGPGTRLTVT.

V usage is TRBV20-1 and J usage is TRBJ1-1; D uncertain. V lost 1 base and J 6 bases, leaving 3 bases between the germline ends. CDR1 is DFQATT and CDR2 is SNEGSKA in the germline V gene (reference sequence). This CDR3 comprises 10 residues. CDR3 protein: CSARGPEAFF. The CDR3 DNA reads as TGCAGTGCTAGAGGGCCTGAAGCTTTCTTT.

This clonotype was found a few times. V gene TRBV2 combines with J gene TRBJ2-1; 9 bases align to TRBD2. With V trimmed by 8 bases and J by 0 bases, 5 bases remained unmatched. The CDR3 length is 15 residues. The germline V gene has CDR1 SNHLY and CDR2 FYNNEI. The CDR3 DNA sequence: TGTGCCAGCCTTGCGGGAGGGAGCTCCTACAATGAGCAGTTCTTC. It encodes CASLAGGSSYNEQFF.

This clonotype has more than one count but fewer than ten. This chain links TRBV5-1 with TRBJ2-3, with D possibly matching TRBD1 (6 bases). The V gene's germline CDR1 is SGHRS and CDR2 YFSETQ. This CDR3 is 13 amino acids long. The ends were cut back, 4 bases at V and 3 bases at J, with 9 bases in the middle. CDR3 sequence reads: CASSEQGTDTQYF. The DNA of the CDR3 is TGCGCCAGCAGCGAACAGGGTACAGATACGCAGTATTTT.

Here the CDR3 DNA reads TGTGCCAGCAGTTTAGACCTCTATGGCCGCACCTTC. This codes for CASSLDLYGRTF. The chain has TRBV28 and TRBJ1-2, with D unresolved. The CDR3 consists of 12 residues. Trimming stripped 2 bases from V and 13 bases from J, with 14 bases between. Germline CDR1 reads MDHEN; CDR2 reads SYDVKM.

This clonotype turned up a few times. DNA for the CDR3: TGTGCCACCAGCAGAGACCCCAGACACAGGGCAAGCTCTGGGGCCAACGTCCTGACTTTC. Translation: CATSRDPRHRASSGANVLTF. The chain uses TRBV15 and TRBJ2-6; tentatively, D is TRBD1 (6 bases). This CDR3 region has 20 residues. Germline V gene data show CDR1 as LNHNV and CDR2 as YYDKDF (reference sequence). The V end was cut by 0 bases, the J end by 0 bases, with 18 bases between.

This clonotype was detected only a few times. The chain is built from TRBV28 and TRBJ2-5; D remains ambiguous. Germline V gene data show CDR1 as MDHEN and CDR2 as SYDVKM. V lost 2 bases, J lost 5 bases, and 15 bases lay in between. The CDR3 spans 15 residues. CDR3 coding DNA: TGTGCCAGCAGTTTACTAACGGCGCACCGGGAGACCCAGTACTTC. Its protein is CASSLLTAHRETQYF.

The chain has TRBV5-1 and TRBJ1-1; D ambiguous. V was cut by 2 bases and J by 0 bases, with 17 bases left in between. CDR1 is SGHRS, CDR2 YFSETQ, per germline. The CDR3 loop spans 17 amino acids. In DNA form, the CDR3 reads TGCGCCAGCAGCTTAGCGGCAGCGCTAGACATGAACACTGAAGCTTTCTTT. It is translated as CASSLAAALDMNTEAFF.

This clonotype was seen more than once but under ten times. J is TRBJ2-1 and V is TRBV20-1; 10 bases fit TRBD2. The CDR3 is 15 residues long. From germline, CDR1 is DFQATT and CDR2 SNEGSKA (reference sequence). V gave up 6 bases and J gave up 9 bases; unmatched junction bases: 14. The CDR3 DNA is TGCAGTGCCCCGGTACTAGCGGGACCTTCCAGTGAGCAGTTCTTC. Protein: CSAPVLAGPSSEQFF.

V and J are TRBV10-3 and TRBJ2-1; D gene uncertain. V lost 3 bases and J 8 bases, leaving 8 bases between the germline ends. Germline V gene sequence: CDR1 ENHRY, CDR2 SYGVKD. This CDR3 is built from 12 residues. The CDR3, as DNA: TGTGCCATCAGTGAACGTGGGGATGAGCAGTTCTTC. It is translated as CAISERGDEQFF.

The rearrangement joins TRBV10-3 to TRBJ1-2, with D perhaps matching TRBD1 (6 bases). This CDR3 is 12 amino acids long. CDR1 ENHRY and CDR2 SYGVKD come from the germline V gene. The ends were cut back, 10 bases at V and 6 bases at J, with 15 bases in the middle. The CDR3, as DNA: TGTGCCACCCTGACGGGGGGCGATGGCTACACCTTC. This sequence encodes CATLTGGDGYTF.

The chain combines TRBV29-1 with TRBJ2-1; D not certain. Trimming took 1 base from V and 0 from J, leaving 13 bases between them. Germline-derived CDR1 and CDR2 are SQVTM and ANQGSEA. The CDR3 spans 16 residues. CDR3 protein: CSVEGAKRSSYNEQFF. The CDR3 nucleotides read TGCAGCGTTGAAGGAGCGAAAAGGAGCTCCTACAATGAGCAGTTCTTC.

This clonotype showed up just a few times. This chain uses TRBV5-1 with TRBJ2-1; D is perhaps TRBD1 (5 bases). The CDR3 length is 14 residues. V was pared by 3 bases and J by 6 bases, with 13 bases between. Germline V gives CDR1 SGHRS, CDR2 YFSETQ. The DNA of the CDR3 is TGCGCCAGCAGCTGGATACAGGACGCCAATGAGCAGTTCTTC. It encodes CASSWIQDANEQFF.

In this sample, this clonotype turned up a few times. The CDR3 region has the DNA TGTGCCAGCAGTGGTAACTGGCCAGATACGCAGTATTTT. It specifies CASSGNWPDTQYF. This rearrangement joins TRBV11-3 to TRBJ2-3; D remains unclear. This CDR3 is built from 13 residues. Trimming pared 6 bases from V and 4 bases from J, leaving 11 bases between. Germline V gives CDR1 SGHNT, CDR2 YENEEA.

Written as DNA, the CDR3 is TGTGCCAGCAGCTTAGAGGCAGGCGAACTCCACTTT. Amino acids: CASSLEAGELHF. V is TRBV7-9 and J is TRBJ1-6; D unclear. CDR3 size: 12 residues. CDR1 is SEHNR, CDR2 FQNEAQ, per germline (reference sequence). The V gene lost 1 base and the J gene lost 16 bases, with 11 bases spanning the gap.

The gene calls are TRBV20-1 and TRBJ2-5; D not resolved. V lost 0 bases and J lost 1, with 9 bases in between. The CDR3 extends over 14 amino acids. Germline V gene data show CDR1 as DFQATT and CDR2 as SNEGSKA (reference sequence). The DNA for the CDR3 is TGCAGTGCTAGAGATCCGAGGATCCAAGAGACCCAGTACTTC. Residues: CSARDPRIQETQYF.

This clonotype was observed a handful of times. V is TRBV13 and J is TRBJ2-1; D gene unclear. The CDR3 totals 14 residues. V was clipped by 5 bases and J by 9 bases, with 17 bases between them. Germline V gene data show CDR1 as PRHDT and CDR2 as FYEKMQ (reference sequence). The chain's CDR3 is CASSPPDPDGEQFF. The CDR3 DNA is TGTGCCAGCAGCCCTCCGGACCCCGATGGTGAGCAGTTCTTC.

The V and J genes are TRBV5-1 and TRBJ2-1; D perhaps matches TRBD2 (6 bases). CDR1 is SGHRS, CDR2 YFSETQ, per germline. Trimming removed 0 bases at V and 8 bases at J, with 21 bases between. This CDR3 spans 17 amino acids. The CDR3 spells CASSLGGLTVSSDEQFF. CDR3 coding DNA: TGCGCCAGCAGCTTGGGGGGACTGACGGTGTCCAGCGATGAGCAGTTCTTC.

This clonotype has more than one count but fewer than ten. This chain connects TRBV20-1 to TRBJ2-2; D uncertain. This CDR3 is 13 amino acids long. Trimming left V 1 base short and J 6 bases short, with 9 bases between. Germline V gene sequence: CDR1 DFQATT, CDR2 SNEGSKA (reference sequence). The DNA for the CDR3 is TGCAGTGCTAGAGGGGTTCTACCCGGGGAGCTGTTTTTT. This translates into CSARGVLPGELFF.

The genes are TRBV12-3 or TRBV12-4 and TRBJ2-1, with D perhaps given as TRBD1 or TRBD2 (5 bases each). Trimming took off 2 bases at V and 4 bases at J, with 15 bases between the two ends. The CDR3 loop spans 16 amino acids. The CDR3 coding sequence is TGTGCCAGCAGTTTATTTAGGGGAGACCGGTACAATGAGCAGTTCTTC. As protein: CASSLFRGDRYNEQFF.

J is TRBJ2-1 and V is TRBV12-3 or TRBV12-4; D not certain. There are 15 residues in the CDR3. V gave up 3 bases and J gave up 4 bases, with 13 bases separating them. CDR3 amino acids: CASSFQRVGYNEQFF. DNA for the CDR3: TGTGCCAGCAGTTTTCAACGAGTAGGGTACAATGAGCAGTTCTTC.

At least ten counts were recorded for this clonotype. The rearrangement links TRBV5-1 to TRBJ2-1; TRBD2 matches at 11 bases. Germline lookup yields CDR1 SGHRS and CDR2 YFSETQ. After removal of 1 base from V and 6 bases from J, the junction contained 3 bases not matched to a gene. CDR3 length equals 15 residues. CDR3 coding DNA: TGCGCCAGCAGCTTGACGGGACTAGCGGCCAATGAGCAGTTCTTC. Protein: CASSLTGLAANEQFF.